The following is a TCR beta chain sequence with its context. The antigen is undetermined. In the sorted-subset replicate PCRs, 200 ng DNA, 25,000 to 35,000 T cell genomes, was used. Profiling relied on immunoSEQ multiplex PCR, and the TCRdb table lists in-frame clones only, not all of them. The data contain around 2,000,000 clones, roughly 95% of them singletons. This record belongs to a study of shared clonotypes between healthy human individuals. Whole-study context: Used for every donor were three CD4 naive, three CD4 memory, two CD8 naive and one CD8 memory plate. Study-wide points: Naive subsets, compared against memory subsets, generally had larger estimated richness values. The study drew on few donors, limiting represented genetic and exposure-history diversity.

CD45RO negativity and positive selection for CCR7 defined naive CD8 cells, a population that excluded terminally differentiated effector memory CD45RA+ cells. This CDR3 is 15 amino acids long. V lost 5 bases and J lost 2, with 13 bases in between. Per germline, CDR1 SGHNT and CDR2 YYREEE (reference sequence). This clonotype originated in a man between 18 and 29 years old in good health. The sequenced sample was naive CD8+ T cells sorted from blood. The chain combines TRBV5-4 with TRBJ2-2; weak D call: TRBD1 (6 bases). The CDR3 protein is CASSWTVVNTGELFF. CDR3 sequence (DNA): TGTGCCAGCAGTTGGACAGTCGTCAACACCGGGGAGCTGTTTTTT.